A selection of T cell receptor beta chains follows, all from one sample in a study of blood T cell repertoires in COVID-19. TCRdb keeps only in-frame clones here, not all; method: immunoSEQ multiplex PCR. The sample has about 96,000 clones; roughly 80% are singletons. The sequenced sample was peripheral blood. The receptors stem from a man aged 50 to 60 who had recovered from COVID-19. Both conserved end residues are part of each CDR3. The order of the fields is J gene, V gene, clone size, D gene, CDR3 length, CDR3 DNA, CDR3 protein. D genes are given only for firm matches. Size tells how often a clone was seen (once, few, many) or the class of an expanded clone, and some rows leave it out.

TRBJ1-1,TRBV11-2,few,.,14,TGTGCCAGCAGCTGGGGGCAGCAGGGGACTGAAGCTTTCTTT,CASSWGQQGTEAFF
TRBJ1-1,TRBV3-1/TRBV3-2,.,.,14,TGTGCCAGCAGCCAAGTTCAGTGGAACACTGAAGCTTTCTTT,CASSQVQWNTEAFF
TRBJ1-6,TRBV27,.,.,14,TGTGCCAGTCAATCCGGGGGGCTTAATTCACCCCTCCACTTT,CASQSGGLNSPLHF
TRBJ2-3,TRBV11-2,.,.,12,TGTGCCAGCAGTAGGGGGACAGATACGCAGTATTTT,CASSRGTDTQYF
TRBJ2-1,TRBV24-1,once,TRBD2,16,TGTGCCACCAGTGACCGCACTAGCGGGAGGTGGAATGAGCAGTTCTTC,CATSDRTSGRWNEQFF
TRBJ2-7,TRBV28,many,.,14,TGTGCCAGCAGTTTTCATAGGGGAGGCTACGAGCAGTACTTC,CASSFHRGGYEQYF
TRBJ1-5,TRBV24-1,once,TRBD1,16,TGTGCCACCAGTGATTCGGGACAGGGAAACAATCAGCCCCAGCATTTT,CATSDSGQGNNQPQHF
TRBJ2-7,TRBV7-2,.,TRBD2,16,TGTGCCAGCAGCTCGAGACCGGGACTAGCGGGCAGCGAGCAGTACTTC,CASSSRPGLAGSEQYF
TRBJ2-7,TRBV19,once,.,14,TGTGCCAGTAGTGTGACAGGTAACTCCTACGAGCAGTACTTC,CASSVTGNSYEQYF
TRBJ2-7,TRBV2,.,.,12,TGTGCCAGCAGTGAAGGCGGCCTCGAGCAGTACTTC,CASSEGGLEQYF
TRBJ2-5,TRBV28,.,TRBD2,13,TGTGCCAGCAAGACTAGCGTGAAAGAGACCCAGTACTTC,CASKTSVKETQYF
TRBJ1-2,TRBV7-3,.,TRBD1,15,TGTGCCAGCAGCCAGGGACAGCTCTTTAACTATGGCTACACCTTC,CASSQGQLFNYGYTF
TRBJ2-1,TRBV14,.,.,16,TGTGCCAGCAGCCTGGGGGGGGCGAGCTCCTACAATGAGCAGTTCTTC,CASSLGGASSYNEQFF
TRBJ2-3,TRBV4-2,few,.,15,TGTGCCAGCAGCCAAGCAATGTCAAGCACAGATACGCAGTATTTT,CASSQAMSSTDTQYF
TRBJ1-5,TRBV6-5,.,.,14,TGTGCCAGCACCCCCGGGACACCAACTCAGCCCCAGCATTTT,CASTPGTPTQPQHF
TRBJ1-5,TRBV7-9,.,TRBD1,17,TGTGCCAGCAGCTTAGGGTGGGGACAGGGGGTCGCTCAGCCCCAGCATTTT,CASSLGWGQGVAQPQHF
TRBJ2-4,TRBV15,.,.,15,TGTGCCACCAGCAGAGAATTATCAGCTAGCTACATTCAGTACTTC,CATSRELSASYIQYF
TRBJ1-2,TRBV30,.,TRBD1,16,TGTGCCTACCACCCCCCGGGACAGGGTTTTCTCTATGGCTACACCTTC,CAYHPPGQGFLYGYTF
TRBJ1-3,TRBV6-5,.,.,13,TGTGCCAGCACCGCTCCGGTGGGAAACACCATATATTTT,CASTAPVGNTIYF
TRBJ2-7,TRBV20-1,few,.,11,TGCAGTGGGGAGGGGGATTACGAGCAGTACTTC,CSGEGDYEQYF
TRBJ2-4,TRBV27,.,.,15,TGTGCCAGCCGGGACTTAACCTTAGCCAAAAACATTCAGTACTTC,CASRDLTLAKNIQYF
TRBJ1-3,TRBV5-1,.,TRBD1,15,TGCGCCAGCAGCTCCGGGACAGGGACTGGAAACACCATATATTTT,CASSSGTGTGNTIYF